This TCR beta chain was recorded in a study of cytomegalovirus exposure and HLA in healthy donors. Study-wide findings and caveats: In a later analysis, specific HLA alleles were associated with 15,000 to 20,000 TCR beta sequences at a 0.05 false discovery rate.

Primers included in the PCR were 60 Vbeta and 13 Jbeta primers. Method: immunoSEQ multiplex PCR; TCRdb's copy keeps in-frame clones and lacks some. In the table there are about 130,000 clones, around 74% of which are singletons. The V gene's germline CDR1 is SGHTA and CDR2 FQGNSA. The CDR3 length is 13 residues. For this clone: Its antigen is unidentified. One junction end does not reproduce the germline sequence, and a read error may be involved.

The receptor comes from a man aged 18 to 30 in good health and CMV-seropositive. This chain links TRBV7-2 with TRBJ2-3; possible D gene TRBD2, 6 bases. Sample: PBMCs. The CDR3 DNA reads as TGTGCCAGCAGCGCCCTTGTAGCGGTTCAAGCCCATTTT. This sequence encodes CASSALVAVQAHF.